The 2 T cell receptor beta chains below come from one sample, sequenced in a study of CD8 T cells in Susac syndrome. With random hexamers, reverse transcription was performed on roughly 0.5 to 1 ug of RNA. Each CDR3 protein gets one entry after TCRdb re-called the immunoSEQ multiplex PCR reads with MiXCR. The sample consists of 150,000 to 200,000 distinct CDR3 sequences, roughly 94% of them appearing once. The sequenced material came from CD4+ T cells from PBMCs. The receptors come from a human donor with multiple sclerosis.

V is TRBV7-2 and J is TRBJ1-3; TRBD1 might be the D (6 bases). The V and J ends lost 7 bases and 0 bases respectively, with 19 bases between them. CDR3 length: 17 amino acids. Germline V lookup: CDR1 SGHTA, CDR2 FQGNSA. The CDR3 protein is CASTRDLDRLSGNTIYF. The CDR3 bases are TGTGCCAGCACCCGGGACCTCGACAGGCTCTCTGGAAACACCATATATTTT.

The rearrangement joins TRBV6-2 or TRBV6-3 to TRBJ2-7; no definite D call. The CDR3 is made up of 12 amino acids. CDR1 MNHEY and CDR2 SVGEGT come from the germline V gene. V was shortened by 6 bases and J by 3 bases, with 9 bases between the two germline ends. The CDR3 DNA sequence: TGTGCCAGCAGGAAGAATGACTACGAGCAGTACTTC. It encodes CASRKNDYEQYF.